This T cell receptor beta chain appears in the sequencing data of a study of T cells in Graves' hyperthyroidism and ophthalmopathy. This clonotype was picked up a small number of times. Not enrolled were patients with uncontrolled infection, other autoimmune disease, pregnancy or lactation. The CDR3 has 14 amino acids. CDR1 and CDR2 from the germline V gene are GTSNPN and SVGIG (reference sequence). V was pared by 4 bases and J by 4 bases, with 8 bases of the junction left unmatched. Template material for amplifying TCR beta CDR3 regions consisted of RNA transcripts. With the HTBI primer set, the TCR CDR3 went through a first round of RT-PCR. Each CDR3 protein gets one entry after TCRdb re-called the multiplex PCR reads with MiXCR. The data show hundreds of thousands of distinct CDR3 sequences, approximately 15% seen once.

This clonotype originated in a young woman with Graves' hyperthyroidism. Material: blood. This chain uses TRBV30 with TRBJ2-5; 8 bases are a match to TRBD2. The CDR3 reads CAWKVGGALETQYF. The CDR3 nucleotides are TGTGCCTGGAAGGTCGGGGGGGCCTTAGAGACCCAGTACTTC.